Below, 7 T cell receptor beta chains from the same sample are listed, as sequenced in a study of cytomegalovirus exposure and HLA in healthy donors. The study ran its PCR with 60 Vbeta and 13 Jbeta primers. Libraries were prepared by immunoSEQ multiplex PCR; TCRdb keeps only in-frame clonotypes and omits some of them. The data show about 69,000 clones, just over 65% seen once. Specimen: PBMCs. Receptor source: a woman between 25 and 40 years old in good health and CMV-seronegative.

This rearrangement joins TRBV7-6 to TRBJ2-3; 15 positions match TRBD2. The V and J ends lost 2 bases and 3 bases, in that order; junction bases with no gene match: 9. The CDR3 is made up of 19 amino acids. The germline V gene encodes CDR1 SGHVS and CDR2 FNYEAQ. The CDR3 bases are TGTGCCAGCAGCTTACCCAAGGGACTAGCGGGGGGCGGAACAGATACGCAGTATTTT. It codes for CASSLPKGLAGGGTDTQYF.

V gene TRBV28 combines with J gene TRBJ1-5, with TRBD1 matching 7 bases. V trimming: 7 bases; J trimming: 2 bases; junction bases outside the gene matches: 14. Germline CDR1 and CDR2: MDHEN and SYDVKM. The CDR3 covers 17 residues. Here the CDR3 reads CASMEWSRGRGNQPQHF. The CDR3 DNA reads TGTGCCAGCATGGAGTGGAGTAGGGGGCGGGGCAATCAGCCCCAGCATTTT.

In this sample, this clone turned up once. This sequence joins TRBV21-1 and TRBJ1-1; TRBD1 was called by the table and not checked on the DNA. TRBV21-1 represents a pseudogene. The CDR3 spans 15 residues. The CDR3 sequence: CASSKGFRLNTEAFF. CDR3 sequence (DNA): TGTGCCAGCAGCAAAGGGTTCAGGCTGAACACTGAAGCTTTCTTT.

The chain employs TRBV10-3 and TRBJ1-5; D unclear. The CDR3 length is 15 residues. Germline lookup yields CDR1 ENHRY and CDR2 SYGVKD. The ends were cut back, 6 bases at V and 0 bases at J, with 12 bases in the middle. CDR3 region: CAISRGANSNQPQHF. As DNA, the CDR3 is TGTGCCATCAGCCGGGGAGCAAATAGCAATCAGCCCCAGCATTTT.

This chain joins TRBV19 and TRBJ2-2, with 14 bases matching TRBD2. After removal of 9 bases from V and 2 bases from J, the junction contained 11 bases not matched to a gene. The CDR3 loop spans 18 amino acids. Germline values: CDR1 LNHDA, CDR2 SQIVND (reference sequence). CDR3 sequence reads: CASKYGGLAGANTGELFF. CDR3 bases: TGTGCCAGCAAGTACGGGGGACTAGCGGGGGCCAACACCGGGGAGCTGTTTTTT. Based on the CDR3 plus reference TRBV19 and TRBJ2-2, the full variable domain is DGGITQSPKYLFRKEGQNVTLSCEQNLNHDAMYWYRQDPGQGLRLIYYSQIVNDFQKGDIAEGYSVSREKKESFPLTVTSAQKNPTAFYLCASKYGGLAGANTGELFFGEGSRLTVL.

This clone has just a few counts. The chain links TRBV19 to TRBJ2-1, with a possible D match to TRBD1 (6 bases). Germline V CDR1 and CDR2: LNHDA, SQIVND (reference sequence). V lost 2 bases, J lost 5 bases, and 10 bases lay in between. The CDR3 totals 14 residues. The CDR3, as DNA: TGTGCCAGTAGTATAATCTCAGGGGACAATGAGCAGTTCTTC. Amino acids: CASSIISGDNEQFF.

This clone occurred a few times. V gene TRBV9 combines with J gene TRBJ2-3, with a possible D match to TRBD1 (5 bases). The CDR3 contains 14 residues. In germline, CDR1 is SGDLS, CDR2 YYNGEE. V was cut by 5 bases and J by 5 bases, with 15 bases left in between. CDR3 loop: CASSSTPGIDTQYF. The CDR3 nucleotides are TGTGCCAGCAGTTCCACACCAGGGATAGATACGCAGTATTTT.